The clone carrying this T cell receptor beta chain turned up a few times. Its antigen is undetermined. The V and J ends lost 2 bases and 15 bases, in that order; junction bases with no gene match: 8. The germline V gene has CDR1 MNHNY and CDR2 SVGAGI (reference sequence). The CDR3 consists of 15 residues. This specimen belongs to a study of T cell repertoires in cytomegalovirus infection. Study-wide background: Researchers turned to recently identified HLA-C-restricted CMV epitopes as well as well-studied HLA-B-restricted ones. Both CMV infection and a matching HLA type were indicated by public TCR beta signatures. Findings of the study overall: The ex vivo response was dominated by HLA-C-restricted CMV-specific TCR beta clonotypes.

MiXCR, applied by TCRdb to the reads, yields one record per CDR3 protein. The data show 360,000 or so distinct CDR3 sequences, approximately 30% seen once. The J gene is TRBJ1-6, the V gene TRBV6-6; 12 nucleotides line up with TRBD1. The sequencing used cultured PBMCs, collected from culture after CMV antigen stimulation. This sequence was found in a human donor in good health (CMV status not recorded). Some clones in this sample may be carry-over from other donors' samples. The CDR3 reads CASSYGGTGGERLHF. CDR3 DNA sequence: TGTGCCAGCAGTTACGGCGGGACAGGGGGCGAACGCCTCCACTTT.